This T cell receptor (beta chain) was captured by sequencing in a study of CD8 T cells in ankylosing spondylitis (dated by TCRdb to 2017 to 2019). Regarding the complete study: T cell receptor beta repertoires were profiled in healthy donors and ankylosing spondylitis patients so that disease-linked TCR variants could be found. The whole study cohort included 90 to 120 healthy donors and under 30 ankylosing spondylitis patients. Peripheral blood was sampled, and synovial fluid was also collected from ankylosing spondylitis patients. What the work shows at the level of the full study, not this receptor alone: The disease-linked clones were reported as significantly enriched in matched synovial fluid samples from ankylosing spondylitis patients. Blood from ankylosing spondylitis patients appeared to be characterized by a TCR beta motif composed of about eight highly homologous amino acid variants. Some motif variants had previously been reported in the synovial fluid and blood of reactive arthritis patients, which suggests shared mechanisms of disease initiation. The disease-linked clones had a CD8+ phenotype and were found at relatively low frequencies in peripheral blood.

V trim: 2 bases; J trim: 11 bases; unmatched bases: 3. Including the terminal cysteine and phenylalanine, the CDR3 comprises 12 residues. This entry keeps only the CDR3 DNA: 36 bases, framed from base 1. In the germline V gene, CDR1 corresponds to SGDLS and CDR2 to YYNGEE. This clonotype was detected ten times or more. What this receptor recognizes is not known. No base quality information exists; no much larger clone differs at one position. The reads were generated on an Illumina HiSeq 2500. Quantitative 5'-RACE with molecular barcodes was used to prepare TCR beta libraries. Per the authors' processing: Disease-linked TCR variants were identified with a new computational method built on a probabilistic model of VDJ rearrangement. TCRdb reprocessed the public reads (quality trimming at Q25 with fastp, clone calling with MiXCR) and kept in-frame beta chains. Records with the same CDR3 protein are collapsed into one entry carrying the most frequent genes and DNA. The V and J calls and clone size come from TCRdb's table, not from the authors' own analysis. The table for this sample lists more than 35,000 distinct CDR3 sequences; roughly 2.5% of them were counted only once. Of the sample, around 4.5% falls within the top ten clones.

The rearranged chain carries TRBV9 and TRBJ2-2; 7 bases in the middle match TRBD2. The sequenced sample was blood, either unsorted or a sorted T cell fraction (not recorded which). The sequence came from a male donor with ankylosing spondylitis or in good health (not recorded which). DNA sequence: TGTGCCAGCAGCGTCGGGAGGCGAGAGCTGTTTTTT. Its coded protein is CASSVGRRELFF.